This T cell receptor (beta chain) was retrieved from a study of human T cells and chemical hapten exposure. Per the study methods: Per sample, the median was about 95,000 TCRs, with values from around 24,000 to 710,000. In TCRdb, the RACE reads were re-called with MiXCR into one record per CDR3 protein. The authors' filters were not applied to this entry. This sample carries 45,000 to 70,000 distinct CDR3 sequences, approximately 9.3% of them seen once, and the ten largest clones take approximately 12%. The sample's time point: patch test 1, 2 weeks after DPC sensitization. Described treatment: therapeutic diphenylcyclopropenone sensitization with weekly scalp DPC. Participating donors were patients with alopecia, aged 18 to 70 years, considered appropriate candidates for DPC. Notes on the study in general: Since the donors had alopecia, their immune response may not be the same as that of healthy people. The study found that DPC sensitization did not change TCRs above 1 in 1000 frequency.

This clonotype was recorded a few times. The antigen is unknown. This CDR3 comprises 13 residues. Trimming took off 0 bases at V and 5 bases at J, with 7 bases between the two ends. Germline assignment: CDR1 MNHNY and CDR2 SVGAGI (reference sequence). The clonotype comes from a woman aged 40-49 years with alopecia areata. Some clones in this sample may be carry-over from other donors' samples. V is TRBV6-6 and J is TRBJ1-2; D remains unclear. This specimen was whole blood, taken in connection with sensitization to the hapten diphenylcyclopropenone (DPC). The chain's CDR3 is CASSYSATYGYTF. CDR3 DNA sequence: TGTGCCAGCAGTTACTCCGCCACGTATGGCTACACCTTC.